This T cell receptor beta chain appears in the sequencing data of a study of T cells in Graves' hyperthyroidism and ophthalmopathy. Fresh 10 ml peripheral blood yielded PBMCs. About this clonotype itself: Its antigen is as yet unknown.

General observations from the study: Appearing also in blood were most of the thyroid clonotypes expanded above 0.001. The authors' 13 V-J model separated ophthalmopathy from stable hyperthyroidism.

RNA transcripts provided the source from which TCR beta CDR3 regions were amplified. HTBI primers were the set used in a first-round RT-PCR of the TCR CDR3. Using its own MiXCR run on the multiplex PCR reads, TCRdb lists one record per CDR3 protein. Of 300,000 to 400,000 distinct CDR3 sequences listed, around 13% are singletons. Germline CDR1 reads MNHEY; CDR2 reads SMNVEV (reference sequence). The CDR3 is 13 residues long. The germline V and J ends were trimmed by 3 bases and 7 bases, with 12 bases remaining between them. This receptor was identified in a woman aged 55-75 years with Graves' hyperthyroidism. This chain joins TRBV27 and TRBJ1-1; D is unresolved. Sequenced input: blood. DNA for the CDR3: TGTGCCAGCAGTTTCGGACGGCTGGGTGAAGCTTTCTTT. Amino acid sequence: CASSFGRLGEAFF.